This is a list of T cell receptor beta chains from one sample in a study of siplizumab effects on memory and regulatory T cells. Produced via immunoSEQ multiplex PCR; TCRdb's table is partial and in-frame only. The sample carries tens of thousands of clones, about 89% recorded once. The sample was CD8+ T cells sorted from blood. The receptors originated from a human donor in good health. Each CDR3 is given with its conserved first and last residue. The order of the fields is CDR3 length, D gene, clone size, V gene, J gene, CDR3 DNA, CDR3 protein. The D gene is left open where the match is weak. Where a row states a size, it is once, few, many or the class of an expanded clone; other rows omit it.

>15|TRBD2|.|TRBV7-6|TRBJ2-2
TGTGCCAGCAGCGGGACTAGCGGGAACACCGGGGAGCTGTTTTTT
CASSGTSGNTGELFF
>15|.|.|TRBV10-2|TRBJ2-1
TGCGCCAGCAGTGAGTCCCCGGGACTGTACAATGAGCAGTTCTTC
CASSESPGLYNEQFF
>15|TRBD1|.|TRBV27|TRBJ2-1
TGTGCCAGCAGCGCAGGGACAGGGGGATTCAATGAGCAGTTCTTC
CASSAGTGGFNEQFF
>12|.|.|TRBV6-5|TRBJ2-1
TGTGCCAGCACAGGGGAGAACAATGAGCAGTTCTTC
CASTGENNEQFF
>17|TRBD1|.|TRBV2|TRBJ2-7
TGTGCCAGCAAAGGTGGGACAGACATCCCCATCTCTTACGAGCAGTACTTC
CASKGGTDIPISYEQYF
>13|.|once|TRBV27|TRBJ2-1
TGTGCCAGCAGTTTAACAGCATGGAATGAGCAGTTCTTC
CASSLTAWNEQFF
>10|.|.|TRBV7-9|TRBJ2-5
TGTGCCAGCAGCTTAGAGACCCAGTACTTC
CASSLETQYF
>14|TRBD1|.|TRBV28|TRBJ1-1
TGTGCCAGCAGTCTAGGACAGGTTGGCACTGAAGCTTTCTTT
CASSLGQVGTEAFF
>15|.|.|TRBV7-9|TRBJ1-2
TGTGCCAGCAGCTTAGACGGACGTCTTAACTATGGCTACACCTTC
CASSLDGRLNYGYTF
>14|TRBD1|.|TRBV27|TRBJ2-7
TGTGCCAGCAGTTTTTCGGGACAGGCCTACGAGCAGTACTTC
CASSFSGQAYEQYF
>17|.|.|TRBV21-1|TRBJ2-4
TGTGCCAGCAGCAGGCCGGGACAGGGGTCGGCCAAAAACATTCAGTACTTC
CASSRPGQGSAKNIQYF
>15|TRBD1|.|TRBV19|TRBJ1-1
TGTGCCAGTGGGATGATGACAGGGGGTCACACTGAAGCTTTCTTT
CASGMMTGGHTEAFF
>16|.|.|TRBV13|TRBJ2-2
TGTGCCAGCAGCTTAGGGACTCAAACCCCCACCGGGGAGCTGTTTTTT
CASSLGTQTPTGELFF
>14|.|.|TRBV6-1|TRBJ1-4
TGTGCCAGCAGTGAATTCCGGAGAAATGAAAAACTGTTTTTT
CASSEFRRNEKLFF
>16|TRBD2|.|TRBV2|TRBJ2-1
TGTGCCAGCAGTTGGACTAGCGGGAGGTCCTACAATGAGCAGTTCTTC
CASSWTSGRSYNEQFF
>16|TRBD1|few|TRBV4-1|TRBJ2-7
TGCGCCAGCAGCCAGGAGCCTGGGGGACAGGCCTACGAGCAGTACTTC
CASSQEPGGQAYEQYF
>14|.|.|TRBV23-1|TRBJ1-5
TGCGCCAGCAGTCGCATCGGGGGCGATCAGCCCCAGCATTTT
CASSRIGGDQPQHF
>16|TRBD2|.|TRBV19|TRBJ2-1
TGTGCCAGTAGTATCAGGACTAGCGGATACTACAATGAGCAGTTCTTC
CASSIRTSGYYNEQFF
>14|.|.|TRBV7-2|TRBJ1-6
TGTGCCAGCAGCCCCCCTCTCTATAATTCACCCCTCCACTTT
CASSPPLYNSPLHF
>15|TRBD1|.|TRBV4-1|TRBJ2-7
TGCGCCAGCAGCCAGGGGACAGCGCCCTCCTACGAGCAGTACTTC
CASSQGTAPSYEQYF
>12|.|.|TRBV7-2|TRBJ2-3
TGTGCCAGCAGCTTAGAGGGGGATACGCAGTATTTT
CASSLEGDTQYF
>16|TRBD1|.|TRBV19|TRBJ1-2
TGTGCCAGTAGTATCTCCGGGACAGGGGGAGAAGGAGGCTACACCTTC
CASSISGTGGEGGYTF
>11|.|.|TRBV5-5|TRBJ2-5
TGTGCCAGCAGCTTGGATGAGACCCAGTACTTC
CASSLDETQYF
>12|.|.|TRBV11-2|TRBJ2-1
TGTGCCAGCAGCTTAGGTTACAATGAGCAGTTCTTC
CASSLGYNEQFF
>15|.|.|TRBV5-3|TRBJ2-1
TGTGCCAGAAGCTTGGTAGGGGACTTAAACAATGAGCAGTTCTTC
CARSLVGDLNNEQFF
>17|TRBD1|.|TRBV10-3|TRBJ1-5
TGTGCCACTCACCACTCGGGACAGGGGGCAGGGAATCAGCCCCAGCATTTT
CATHHSGQGAGNQPQHF
>12|.|.|TRBV6-5|TRBJ2-5
TGTGCCAGCAGCGGGCTACAAGAGACCCAGTACTTC
CASSGLQETQYF
>13|.|.|TRBV6-5|TRBJ1-1
TGTGCCAGCAGACCCACCAGATACACTGAAGCTTTCTTT
CASRPTRYTEAFF
>14|.|.|TRBV28|TRBJ2-7
TGTGCCAGCAGTTCGGACTTTTTCTCCTACGAGCAGTACTTC
CASSSDFFSYEQYF
>14|.|once|TRBV13|TRBJ2-5
TGTGCCAGCAGCGGAGGGACAGTACAAGAGACCCAGTACTTC
CASSGGTVQETQYF
>15|TRBD2|.|TRBV4-1|TRBJ2-7
TGCGCCAGCAGCCAGACTAGCGGGAGGAGGAACGAGCAGTACTTC
CASSQTSGRRNEQYF
>15|TRBD1|once|TRBV7-2|TRBJ1-1
TGTGCCAGCAGCCTGTTGACAGGGCTAAACACTGAAGCTTTCTTT
CASSLLTGLNTEAFF
>13|.|.|TRBV18|TRBJ2-7
TGTGCCAGCTCTCCGGGACAAAGCTACGAGCAGTACTTC
CASSPGQSYEQYF
>15|.|.|TRBV5-1|TRBJ2-7
TGCGCCAGCAGCTTTATGCCTACCCCAGAGGGCGAGCAGTACTTC
CASSFMPTPEGEQYF
>15|TRBD2|once|TRBV7-6|TRBJ2-3
TGTGCCAGCAGCTCCTTAGCGGGGGGGCCTGATACGCAGTATTTT
CASSSLAGGPDTQYF
>14|TRBD1|.|TRBV7-9|TRBJ1-1
TGTGCCAGCAGCGCCCGGACAGGGGGCACTGAAGCTTTCTTT
CASSARTGGTEAFF
>13|TRBD1|.|TRBV19|TRBJ2-1
TGTGCCACAGGACAGGGGGCGGTCAATGAGCAGTTCTTC
CATGQGAVNEQFF
>17|.|.|TRBV9|TRBJ2-3
TGTGCCAGCAGCGTCGCGTCAGGGGGGGCCTACACAGATACGCAGTATTTT
CASSVASGGAYTDTQYF
>15|.|.|TRBV7-6|TRBJ2-7
TGTGCCAGCAGCTTACTTCCGGAAAGCTCCTACGAGCAGTACTTC
CASSLLPESSYEQYF
>13|TRBD2|few|TRBV2|TRBJ2-7
TGTGCCAGCTGGACTAGCGGGGACTACGAGCAGTACTTC
CASWTSGDYEQYF
>13|.|.|TRBV27|TRBJ2-5
TGTGCCAGCAGACGATGGGACGCCGAGGCCCAGTACTTC
CASRRWDAEAQYF
>14|TRBD2|.|TRBV27|TRBJ2-7
TGTGCCAGCAGTGGATTAGCGGGAGTCGACGAGCAGTACTTC
CASSGLAGVDEQYF
>13|.|.|TRBV7-9|TRBJ2-7
TGTGCCAGCAGCCCCGACCCTTCCTACGAGCAGTACTTC
CASSPDPSYEQYF
>14|TRBD1|.|TRBV7-9|TRBJ1-1
TGTGCCAGCAGTTCCCAGGGACAGGGGGCCTGGGCTTTCTTT
CASSSQGQGAWAFF
>14|TRBD1|once|TRBV28|TRBJ1-4
TGTGCCAGCAGTCCGACAGGGGAGGGTGAAAAACTGTTTTTT
CASSPTGEGEKLFF
>14|TRBD1|.|TRBV13|TRBJ2-1
TGTGCCAGCAGCCTTGGGCAGGGGGTTGGTGAGCAGTTCTTC
CASSLGQGVGEQFF
>17|TRBD1|.|TRBV27|TRBJ1-5
TGTGCCAGCAGTGTCGACAGGGCGTCTTATAGCAATCAGCCCCAGCATTTT
CASSVDRASYSNQPQHF
>13|.|few|TRBV4-1|TRBJ2-7
TGCGCCAGCAGCCAAGACGGCCACTACGAGCAGTACTTC
CASSQDGHYEQYF
>16|.|.|TRBV7-9|TRBJ1-1
TGTGCCAGCAGCTCGCCCACCGCGGGTTTGGGCACTGAAGCTTTCTTT
CASSSPTAGLGTEAFF
>15|TRBD1|.|TRBV9|TRBJ1-2
TGTGCCAGCAGCGTATTGACAGGGGGGCTTGGCGGCTACACCTTC
CASSVLTGGLGGYTF
>15|.|.|TRBV2|TRBJ2-7
TGTGCCAGCAGTGGGCCATTACAGGACCCCTACGAGCAGTACTTC
CASSGPLQDPYEQYF
>13|.|.|TRBV10-3|TRBJ2-1
TGTGCCATCAGTGAAGGTCCCTACAATGAGCAGTTCTTC
CAISEGPYNEQFF
>15|.|.|TRBV7-9|TRBJ1-5
TGTGCCAGCAGCCCGGGACCGGGTAGCAATCAGCCCCAGCATTTT
CASSPGPGSNQPQHF
>13|.|.|TRBV27|TRBJ1-2
TGTGCCAGCAGTTTGGTTTCCGGAAGCGGCTACACCTTC
CASSLVSGSGYTF
>13|TRBD2|.|TRBV27|TRBJ2-7
TGTGCCAGCGGGCTAGCGGGACCCTACGAGCAGTACTTC
CASGLAGPYEQYF
>16|TRBD1|few|TRBV7-9|TRBJ1-2
TGTGCCAGCAGCTTAGCAGGGACAGTTACAAACTATGGCTACACCTTC
CASSLAGTVTNYGYTF
>16|TRBD1|.|TRBV14|TRBJ2-5
TGTGCCAGCAGCGGCCGGGACAGCCTCTACCAAGAGACCCAGTACTTC
CASSGRDSLYQETQYF